The clone carrying this T cell receptor (beta chain) was recorded a few times. Germline V gene lookup returns CDR1 DFQATT and CDR2 SNEGSKA (reference sequence). V was shortened by 0 bases and J by 9 bases, with 6 bases between the two germline ends. The CDR3 spans 11 residues. These data originate in a study of beta chain features in type 1 diabetes. The entirety of the isolated RNA underwent reverse transcription, so expressed TCRB transcripts were sequenced. Generated by immunoSEQ multiplex PCR, the TCRdb table keeps only in-frame clones and is missing some. The sample has about 230,000 clones; over 8.5% are singletons.

The receptor comes from a woman aged 18-30 years in good health. What was sequenced was naive CD4+ T cells from blood. The J gene is TRBJ2-1, the V gene TRBV20-1; D is possibly TRBD2 (5 bases). The CDR3 region is CSARERGEQFF. The CDR3 DNA is TGCAGTGCTAGAGAACGGGGTGAGCAGTTCTTC.